The TCR beta chain described here comes from a study of shared clonotypes between healthy human individuals. Study-wide points: Sampling included only blood; tissue repertoires likely differ.

Profiled with immunoSEQ multiplex PCR; TCRdb holds only in-frame clones, not every one. This sample has approximately 810,000 clones, with around 93% found just once. CDR1 is MDHEN, CDR2 SYDVKM, per germline. The V and J ends lost 3 bases and 5 bases respectively, with 14 bases between them. This CDR3 region has 15 residues. For this clone: Its target is not known.

As defined, naive CD8 cells were CD45RO-negative and positively selected for CCR7, with terminally differentiated effector memory CD45RA+ cells excluded. The sample comprised naive CD8+ T cells sorted from blood. The V gene is TRBV28, the J gene TRBJ2-1, with D possibly TRBD2 on 5 matching bases. The TCR was taken from a man younger than 45 in good health. This CDR3 is CASSLGRMVDNEQFF. The CDR3 DNA sequence: TGTGCCAGCAGTTTGGGGAGAATGGTGGACAATGAGCAGTTCTTC.